The T cell receptor (beta chain) described here comes from a study of Ad26.COV2.S vaccination and SARS-CoV-2 variants. Study at large: Once or twice, 56 days apart, Ad26.COV2.S was delivered intramuscularly.

Points from the study as a whole: Placebo recipients showed lower spike-specific TCR breadth than vaccinees.

Germline CDR1 and CDR2: SGHDT and YYEEEE. There are 11 residues in the CDR3. V was pared by 1 base and J by 7 bases, with 3 bases between. Treatment reported: about 20 received Ad26.COV2.S at low or high dose, single or two shots; several received placebo; per-sample allocation not given. Each sample was drawn 63 days after the first injection (of vaccine or placebo). The method was immunoSEQ multiplex PCR; TCRdb's version includes in-frame clones alone and lacks a portion of them. The data contain 200,000 to 250,000 clones, over 75% of them singletons. As regards this clone: Its antigen is undetermined.

The chain employs TRBV5-6 and TRBJ2-1; no definite D call. This receptor was taken from a person aged 18-65 years who received the Ad26.COV2.S COVID-19 vaccine or a placebo. The sequencing used peripheral blood, collected in a trial of Ad26.COV2.S vaccine versus placebo. DNA of the CDR3: TGTGCCAGCAGCTTGTTGAATGAGCAGTTCTTC. Its translation: CASSLLNEQFF.